The sample holds a few counts of the clone carrying this T cell receptor (beta chain). The sample is drawn from a study of beta chain features in type 1 diabetes. Sequenced material consisted of expressed TCRB transcripts (all of the isolated RNA was reverse transcribed). TCRdb's table, derived via immunoSEQ multiplex PCR, lists solely in-frame clones and lacks some. The sample lists 200,000 to 250,000 clones, 7.5% to 10% occurring once. Trimming took 0 bases from V and 2 from J, leaving 13 bases between them. This CDR3 spans 16 amino acids. CDR1 is GTSNPN, CDR2 SVGIG, per germline (reference sequence).

The sequence was collected from a woman aged 18-29 years in good health. The sample taken for sequencing was naive CD4+ T cells from blood. The chain joins TRBV30 to TRBJ2-2; a possible D gene is TRBD2 (6 bases). CDR3 amino acids: CAWSVRVSGNTGELFF. CDR3 sequence (DNA): TGTGCCTGGAGTGTACGGGTTAGCGGTAACACCGGGGAGCTGTTTTTT. Based on the CDR3 plus reference TRBV30 and TRBJ2-2, the full variable domain is SQTIHQWPATLVQPVGSPLSLECTVEGTSNPNLYWYRQAAGRGLQLLFYSVGIGQISSEVPQNLSASRPQDRQFILSSKKLLLSDSGFYLCAWSVRVSGNTGELFFGEGSRLTVL.